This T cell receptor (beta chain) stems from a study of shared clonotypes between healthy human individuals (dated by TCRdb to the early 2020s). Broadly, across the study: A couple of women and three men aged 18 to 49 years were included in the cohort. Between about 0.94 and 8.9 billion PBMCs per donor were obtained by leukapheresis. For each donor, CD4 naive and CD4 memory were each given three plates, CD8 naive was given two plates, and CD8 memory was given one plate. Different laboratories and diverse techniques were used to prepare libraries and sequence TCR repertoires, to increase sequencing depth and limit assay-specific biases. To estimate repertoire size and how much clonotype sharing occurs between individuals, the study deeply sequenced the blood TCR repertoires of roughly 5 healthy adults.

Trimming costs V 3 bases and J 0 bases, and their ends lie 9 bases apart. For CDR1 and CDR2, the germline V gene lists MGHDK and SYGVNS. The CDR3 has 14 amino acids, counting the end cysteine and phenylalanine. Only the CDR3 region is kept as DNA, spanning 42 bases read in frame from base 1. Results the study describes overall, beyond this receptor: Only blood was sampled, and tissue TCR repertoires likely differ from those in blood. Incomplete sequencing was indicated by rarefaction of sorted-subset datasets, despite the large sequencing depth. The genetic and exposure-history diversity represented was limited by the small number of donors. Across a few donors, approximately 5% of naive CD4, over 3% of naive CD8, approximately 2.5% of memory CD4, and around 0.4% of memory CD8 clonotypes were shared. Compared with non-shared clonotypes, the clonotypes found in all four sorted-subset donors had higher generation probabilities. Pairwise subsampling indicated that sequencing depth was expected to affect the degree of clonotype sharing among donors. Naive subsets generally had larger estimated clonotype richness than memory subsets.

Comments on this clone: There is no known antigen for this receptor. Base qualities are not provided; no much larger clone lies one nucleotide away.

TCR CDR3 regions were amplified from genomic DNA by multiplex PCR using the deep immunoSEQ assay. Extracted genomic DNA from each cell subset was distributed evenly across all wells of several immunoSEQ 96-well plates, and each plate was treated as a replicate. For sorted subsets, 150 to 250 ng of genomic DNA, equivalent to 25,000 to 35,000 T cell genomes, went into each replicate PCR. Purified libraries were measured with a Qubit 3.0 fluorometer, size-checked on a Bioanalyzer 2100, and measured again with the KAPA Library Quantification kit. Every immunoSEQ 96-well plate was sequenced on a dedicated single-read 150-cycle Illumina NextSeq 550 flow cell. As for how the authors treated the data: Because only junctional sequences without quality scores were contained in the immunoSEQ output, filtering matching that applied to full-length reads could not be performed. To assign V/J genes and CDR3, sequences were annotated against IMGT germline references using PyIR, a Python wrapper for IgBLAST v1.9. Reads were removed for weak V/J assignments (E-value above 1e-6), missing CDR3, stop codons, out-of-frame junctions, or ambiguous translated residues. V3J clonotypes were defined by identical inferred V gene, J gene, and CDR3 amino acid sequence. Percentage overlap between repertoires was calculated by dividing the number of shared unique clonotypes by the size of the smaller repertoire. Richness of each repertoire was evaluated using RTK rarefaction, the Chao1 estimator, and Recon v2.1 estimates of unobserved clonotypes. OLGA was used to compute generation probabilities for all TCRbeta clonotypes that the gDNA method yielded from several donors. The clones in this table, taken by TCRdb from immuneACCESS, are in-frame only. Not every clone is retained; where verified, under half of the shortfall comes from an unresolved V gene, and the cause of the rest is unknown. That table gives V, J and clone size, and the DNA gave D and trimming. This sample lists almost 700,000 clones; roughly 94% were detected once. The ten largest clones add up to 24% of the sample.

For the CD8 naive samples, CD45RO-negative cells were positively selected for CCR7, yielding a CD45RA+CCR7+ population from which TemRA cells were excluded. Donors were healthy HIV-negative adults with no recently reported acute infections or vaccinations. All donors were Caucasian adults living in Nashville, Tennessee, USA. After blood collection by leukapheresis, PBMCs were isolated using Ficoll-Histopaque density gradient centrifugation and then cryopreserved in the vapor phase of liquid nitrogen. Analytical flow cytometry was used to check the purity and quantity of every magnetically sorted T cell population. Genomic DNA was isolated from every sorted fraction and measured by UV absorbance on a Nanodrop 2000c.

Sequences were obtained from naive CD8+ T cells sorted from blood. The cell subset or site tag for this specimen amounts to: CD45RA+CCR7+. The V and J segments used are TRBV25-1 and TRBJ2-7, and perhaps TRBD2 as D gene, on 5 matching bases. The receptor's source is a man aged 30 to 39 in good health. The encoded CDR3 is CASSDPGFSYEQYF. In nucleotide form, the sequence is TGTGCCAGCAGTGATCCGGGGTTCTCCTACGAGCAGTACTTC.